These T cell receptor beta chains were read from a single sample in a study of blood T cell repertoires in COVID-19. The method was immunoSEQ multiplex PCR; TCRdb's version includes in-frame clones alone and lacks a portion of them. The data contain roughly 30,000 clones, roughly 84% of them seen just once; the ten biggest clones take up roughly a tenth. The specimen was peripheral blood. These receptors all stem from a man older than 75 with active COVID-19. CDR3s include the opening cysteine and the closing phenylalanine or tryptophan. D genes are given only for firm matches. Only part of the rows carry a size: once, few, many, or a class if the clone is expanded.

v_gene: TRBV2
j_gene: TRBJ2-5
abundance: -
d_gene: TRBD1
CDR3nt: TGTGCCAGCAGTTTACAGGGGGCTTCTCAAGAGACCCAGTACTTC
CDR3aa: CASSLQGASQETQYF

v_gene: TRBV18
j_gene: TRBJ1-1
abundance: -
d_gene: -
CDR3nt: TGTGCCAGCTCACCACGGGCAGAAAAACGGGGGACTGAAGCTTTCTTT
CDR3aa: CASSPRAEKRGTEAFF

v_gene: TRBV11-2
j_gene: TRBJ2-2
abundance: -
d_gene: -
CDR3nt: TGTGCCAGCAGCTTAGGCACAGCCGGGGAGCTGTTTTTT
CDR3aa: CASSLGTAGELFF

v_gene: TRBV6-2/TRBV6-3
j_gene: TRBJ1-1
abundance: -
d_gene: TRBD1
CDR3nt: TGTGCCAGCAGCCCCAGACAGGGGGCGGTTAACACTGAAGCTTTCTTT
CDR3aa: CASSPRQGAVNTEAFF

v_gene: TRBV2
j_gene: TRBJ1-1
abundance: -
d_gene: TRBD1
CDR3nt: TGTGCCAGCAGCCTTCGACAGGGCGGCACTGAAGCTTTCTTT
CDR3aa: CASSLRQGGTEAFF

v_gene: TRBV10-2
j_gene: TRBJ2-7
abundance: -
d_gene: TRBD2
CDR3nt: TGCGCCAGCAGTGAGGGAAGCGGGGGGGCGAACGAGCAGTACTTC
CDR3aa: CASSEGSGGANEQYF

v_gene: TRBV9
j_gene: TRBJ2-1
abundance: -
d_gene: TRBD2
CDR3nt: TGTGCCAGCAGCGTAGTAGCGGGGGGGCCCTGGAATGAGCAGTTCTTC
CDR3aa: CASSVVAGGPWNEQFF

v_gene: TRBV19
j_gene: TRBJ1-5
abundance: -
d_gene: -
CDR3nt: TGTGCCAGTAGTATAGTCCCCGGACTATTAAATCAGCCCCAGCATTTT
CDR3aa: CASSIVPGLLNQPQHF

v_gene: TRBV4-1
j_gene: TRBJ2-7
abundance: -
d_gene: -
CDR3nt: TGCGCCAGCAGCCAAGTTCCAGGGCAACCTCCCTACGAGCAGTACTTC
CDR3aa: CASSQVPGQPPYEQYF

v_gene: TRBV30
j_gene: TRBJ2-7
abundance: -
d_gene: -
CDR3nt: TGTGCCTCCTCACTTAACTACGAGCAGTACTTC
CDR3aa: CASSLNYEQYF

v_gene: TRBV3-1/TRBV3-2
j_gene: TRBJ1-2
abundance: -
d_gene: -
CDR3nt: TGTGCCAGCAGCCAAGTTCGGGGGAGTGGCGGCTACACCTTC
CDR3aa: CASSQVRGSGGYTF

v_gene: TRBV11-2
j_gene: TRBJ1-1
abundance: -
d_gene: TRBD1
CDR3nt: TGTGCCAGCAGCTTACGCCCGGACAGGGGGCTTATGAACACTGAAGCTTTCTTT
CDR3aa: CASSLRPDRGLMNTEAFF

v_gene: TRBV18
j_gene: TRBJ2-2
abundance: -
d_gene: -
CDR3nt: TGTGCCAGCTCGCCTACTAGATCCGGGGAGCTGTTTTTT
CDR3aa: CASSPTRSGELFF

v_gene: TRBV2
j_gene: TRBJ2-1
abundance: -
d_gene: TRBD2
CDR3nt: TGTGCCAGTGGGGGCCGGGGGGGGCAGTTCTTC
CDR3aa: CASGGRGGQFF

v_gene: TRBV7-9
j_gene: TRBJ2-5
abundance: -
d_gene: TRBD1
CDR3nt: TGTGCCAGCAGCTATTGGACAGGACAGGAGACCCAGTACTTC
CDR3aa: CASSYWTGQETQYF

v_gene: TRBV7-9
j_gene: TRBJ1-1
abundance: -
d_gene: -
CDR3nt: TGTGCCAGCAGCTTCTACAGGGCTACTGAAGCTTTCTTT
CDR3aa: CASSFYRATEAFF

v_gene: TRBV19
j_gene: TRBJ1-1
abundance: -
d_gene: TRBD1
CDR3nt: TGTGCCAGTAACCCTAGGACAGGTGAAGCTTTCTTT
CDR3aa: CASNPRTGEAFF

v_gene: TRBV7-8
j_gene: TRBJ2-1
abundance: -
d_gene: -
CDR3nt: TGTGCCAGCAGCCCCCGGGACTTCAACAATGAGCAGTTCTTC
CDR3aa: CASSPRDFNNEQFF

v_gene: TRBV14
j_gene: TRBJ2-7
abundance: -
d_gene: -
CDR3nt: TGTGCCAGCAGCCAGTACTACGGGTACTCCTACGAGCAGTACTTC
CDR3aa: CASSQYYGYSYEQYF

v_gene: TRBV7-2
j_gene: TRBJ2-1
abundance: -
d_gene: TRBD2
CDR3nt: TGTGCCAGCAGCGCACAGCGGGGCCCTAGCGGGGAGCAGTTCTTC
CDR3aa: CASSAQRGPSGEQFF

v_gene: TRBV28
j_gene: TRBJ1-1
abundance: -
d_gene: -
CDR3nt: TGTGCCAGCAGTTTATTAGCGCAGCACACTGAAGCTTTCTTT
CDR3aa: CASSLLAQHTEAFF

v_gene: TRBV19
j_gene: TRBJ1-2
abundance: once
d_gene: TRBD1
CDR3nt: TGTGCCAGTAGGTATCGGGGACAGAACTATGGCTACACCTTC
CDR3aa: CASRYRGQNYGYTF

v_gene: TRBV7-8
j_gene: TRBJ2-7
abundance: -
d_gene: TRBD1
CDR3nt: TGTGCCAGCAGCTTAGGTGGACAGGGATCCAACGAGCAGTACTTC
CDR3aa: CASSLGGQGSNEQYF

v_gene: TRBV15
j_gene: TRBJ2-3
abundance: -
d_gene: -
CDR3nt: TGTGCCACCAGCAGATCGACAGACACAGATACGCAGTATTTT
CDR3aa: CATSRSTDTDTQYF

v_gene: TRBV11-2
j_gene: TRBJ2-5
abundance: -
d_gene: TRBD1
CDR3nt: TGTGCCAGCAGCACAGGGGCTAGAGGGGAGACCCAGTACTTC
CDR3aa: CASSTGARGETQYF

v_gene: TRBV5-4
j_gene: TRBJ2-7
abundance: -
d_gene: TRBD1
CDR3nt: TGTGCCAGCAGCACACGTACCCCCCCCCAAAGGGACAGGGGGCACGAGCAGTACTTC
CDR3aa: CASSTRTPPQRDRGHEQYF

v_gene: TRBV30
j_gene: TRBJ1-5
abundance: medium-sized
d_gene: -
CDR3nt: TGTGCCTGGAGTGCGCAGGGGAATCAGCCCCAGCATTTT
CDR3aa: CAWSAQGNQPQHF

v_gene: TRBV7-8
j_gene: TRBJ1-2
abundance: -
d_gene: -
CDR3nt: TGTGCCAGCAGCTTAGATCCAGAATACTATGGCTACACCTTC
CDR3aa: CASSLDPEYYGYTF

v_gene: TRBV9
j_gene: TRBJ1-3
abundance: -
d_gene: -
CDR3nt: TGTGCCAGCAGCGTAGGACAGGAGAGAAACACCATATATTTT
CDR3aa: CASSVGQERNTIYF

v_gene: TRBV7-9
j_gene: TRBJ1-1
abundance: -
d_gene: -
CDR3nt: TGTGCCAGCAGCAGCTTAACGGGGAACACTGAAGCTTTCTTT
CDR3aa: CASSSLTGNTEAFF

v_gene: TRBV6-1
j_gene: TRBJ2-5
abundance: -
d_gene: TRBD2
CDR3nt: TGTGCCAGCAGTGAAGCACCGGGAGGGATACCCCAAGAGACCCAGTACTTC
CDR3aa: CASSEAPGGIPQETQYF

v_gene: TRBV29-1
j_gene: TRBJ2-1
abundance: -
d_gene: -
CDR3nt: TGCAGCGTTGCTCCGGGGTTCGATGAGCAGTTCTTC
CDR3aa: CSVAPGFDEQFF

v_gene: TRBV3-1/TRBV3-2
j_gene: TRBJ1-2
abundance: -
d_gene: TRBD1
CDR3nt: TGTGCCAGCAGCCAAGGACAGGGTAACTATGGCTACACCTTC
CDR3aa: CASSQGQGNYGYTF

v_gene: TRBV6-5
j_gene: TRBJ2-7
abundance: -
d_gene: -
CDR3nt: TGTGCCAGCAGGACAGGGGACTACTCCTACGAGCAGTACTTC
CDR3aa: CASRTGDYSYEQYF

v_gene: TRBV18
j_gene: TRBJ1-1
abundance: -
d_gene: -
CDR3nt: TGTGCCAGCTCACAACTGGGGACAGAAGCTTTCTTT
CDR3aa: CASSQLGTEAFF

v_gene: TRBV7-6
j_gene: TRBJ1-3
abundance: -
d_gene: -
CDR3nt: TGTGCCAACAGCCCCGTCGAAGGGAGTTCGGGAAACACCATATATTTT
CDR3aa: CANSPVEGSSGNTIYF

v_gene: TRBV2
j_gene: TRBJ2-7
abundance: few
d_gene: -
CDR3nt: TGTGCCAGCAGTGTGGGCCGCTCCTACGAGCAGTACTTC
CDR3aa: CASSVGRSYEQYF

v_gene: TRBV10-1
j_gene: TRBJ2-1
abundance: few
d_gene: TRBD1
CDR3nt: TGCGCCAGCAGTCCCGGGACAGGGTTTACTGAGCAGTTCTTC
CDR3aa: CASSPGTGFTEQFF

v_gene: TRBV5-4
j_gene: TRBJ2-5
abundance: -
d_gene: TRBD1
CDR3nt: TGTGCCAGCAGCCTGGACAGGGTAGAGACCCAGTACTTC
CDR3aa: CASSLDRVETQYF

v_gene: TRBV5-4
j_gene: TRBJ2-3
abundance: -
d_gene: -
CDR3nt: TGTGCCAGCAGCTTGGGAGGACAGATGACAGATACGCAGTATTTT
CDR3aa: CASSLGGQMTDTQYF

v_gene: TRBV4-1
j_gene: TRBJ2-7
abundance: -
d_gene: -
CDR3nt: TGCGCCAGCAGCCAAGATGGGAACAGGGTCGAGCAGTACTTC
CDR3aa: CASSQDGNRVEQYF